These 15 T cell receptor beta chains came from one sample sequenced in a study of cytomegalovirus exposure and HLA in healthy donors. The PCR employed 60 Vbeta primers together with 13 Jbeta primers. Clones were read by immunoSEQ multiplex PCR, and TCRdb kept only the in-frame ones, dropping some. Of some 190,000 clones listed, 82% are singletons. The sample taken for sequencing was PBMCs. The receptors were gathered from a man aged 40-55 years in good health and CMV-seronegative.

The chain joins TRBV4-3 to TRBJ2-7; 8 nucleotides align to TRBD1. CDR3 size: 18 residues. V lost 0 bases to trimming and J lost 4 bases; unmatched junction nucleotides: 14. From germline, CDR1 is LGHNA and CDR2 YSLEER. This chain's CDR3 is CASSQDTGAGGFPYEQYF. The CDR3 DNA reads as TGCGCCAGCAGCCAAGATACTGGGGCAGGGGGCTTTCCGTACGAGCAGTACTTC.

The chain uses TRBV11-2 and TRBJ2-1; D is uncertain. The germline gives CDR1 SGHAT, CDR2 FQNNGV. This CDR3 comprises 12 residues. Trimming took off 5 bases at V and 10 bases at J, with 12 bases between the two ends. This CDR3 is CASSPRFREQFF. CDR3 nucleotides: TGTGCCAGCAGCCCCCGTTTTCGGGAGCAGTTCTTC.

The chain has TRBV15 and TRBJ2-5; TRBD2 matches 10 bases. The CDR3 consists of 16 residues. The germline V gene encodes CDR1 LNHNV and CDR2 YYDKDF (reference sequence). V dropped 0 bases and J dropped 9; count of bases not matched to a gene: 10. CDR3: CATSREEREGRMAQYF. DNA of the CDR3: TGTGCCACCAGCAGAGAAGAGCGGGAGGGCCGGATGGCCCAGTACTTC.

This chain joins TRBV14 and TRBJ2-1; 9 bases are a match to TRBD2. Germline values: CDR1 SGHDN, CDR2 FVKESK. Trimming cost V 4 bases and J 6 bases; bases outside gene matches: 4. The CDR3 loop spans 14 amino acids. CDR3 sequence: CASSPGLAVNEQFF. DNA of the CDR3: TGTGCCAGCAGCCCGGGACTAGCTGTCAATGAGCAGTTCTTC.

J is TRBJ1-1 and V is TRBV30; no clear D gene. CDR1 is GTSNPN and CDR2 is SVGIG in the germline V gene (reference sequence). V lost 2 bases to trimming and J lost 4 bases, with 8 bases between them. This CDR3 spans 12 amino acids. CDR3 DNA: TGTGCCTGGAGTTGGGGAGGCACTGAAGCTTTCTTT. Encoded protein: CAWSWGGTEAFF.

The chain joins TRBV5-4 to TRBJ1-3, with 8 bases fitting TRBD1. The V gene end was trimmed by 6 bases and the J gene end by 7 bases; junction bases not matched to a gene: 15. Germline V gene sequence: CDR1 SGHNT, CDR2 YYREEE (reference sequence). This CDR3 spans 16 amino acids. CDR3 sequence (DNA): TGTGCCAGCACCCCGGACAGGGCACTATCGACGAACACCATATATTTT. It encodes CASTPDRALSTNTIYF.

The sample holds a few counts of this clone. The chain uses TRBV4-1 and TRBJ1-3; D is unresolved. This CDR3 comprises 16 residues. The V gene lost 4 bases and the J gene lost 4 bases, with 17 bases spanning the gap. The germline V gene has CDR1 MGHRA and CDR2 YSYEKL. The CDR3 bases are TGCGCCAGCAGCCCCAACCGGCGGGTGCGGGGAAACACCATATATTTT. Its protein is CASSPNRRVRGNTIYF.

This sequence joins TRBV7-3 and TRBJ1-3; D unresolved. Germline V lookup: CDR1 SGHTA, CDR2 FQGTGA. The CDR3 length is 17 residues. The germline V and J ends were trimmed by 0 bases and 3 bases, with 15 bases remaining between them. CDR3: CASSLTIGVRIGNTIYF. CDR3 sequence (DNA): TGTGCCAGCAGCTTAACGATCGGGGTGCGGATTGGAAACACCATATATTTT.

The V gene is TRBV28, the J gene TRBJ2-7, with 7 bases lining up with TRBD1. The CDR3 is 15 amino acids. Germline V gene sequence: CDR1 MDHEN, CDR2 SYDVKM. Losses at the gene ends were 8 bases for V and 6 bases for J; bases not matched to a gene: 16. The CDR3 reads CASFTPGQPAREQYF. CDR3 DNA sequence: TGTGCCAGCTTTACCCCGGGACAGCCGGCACGCGAGCAGTACTTC.

This chain links TRBV11-2 with TRBJ2-7; 8 nucleotides align to TRBD1. Germline trimming cut 3 bases from V and 3 bases from J; bases unmatched to any gene: 7. CDR1 and CDR2 (germline): SGHAT, FQNNGV. The CDR3 extends over 15 amino acids. CDR3 coding DNA: TGTGCCAGCAGCTTCAACCGGGACAGGATCTACGAGCAGTACTTC. Translated, it gives CASSFNRDRIYEQYF. Looking up the rest from reference TRBV11-2 and TRBJ2-7 gives the full variable domain: EAGVAQSPRYKIIEKRQSVAFWCNPISGHATLYWYQQILGQGPKLLIQFQNNGVVDDSQLPKDRFSAERLKGVDSTLKIQPAKLEDSAVYLCASSFNRDRIYEQYFGPGTRLTVT.

This clone has a handful of counts. The gene calls are TRBV4-3 and TRBJ2-3; 9 nucleotides align to TRBD2. CDR1 LGHNA and CDR2 YSLEER come from the germline V gene. With 0 bases clipped from V and 5 bases from J, the junction kept 6 bases outside the gene matches. The CDR3 has 16 residues. Written as DNA, the CDR3 is TGCGCCAGCAGCCAAGAAATAGCGGGAGCAGGAGATACGCAGTATTTT. This sequence encodes CASSQEIAGAGDTQYF.

The chain recombines TRBV2 with TRBJ2-2, with TRBD2 identical over 8 bases. Trimming at V came to 5 bases and at J to 0 bases, leaving 2 bases not matched to a gene. The CDR3 contains 15 residues. The V gene's germline CDR1 is SNHLY and CDR2 FYNNEI. The chain's CDR3 is CASSYSGTNTGELFF. CDR3 bases: TGTGCCAGCAGTTATAGCGGGACGAACACCGGGGAGCTGTTTTTT.

The chain has TRBV18 and TRBJ2-7; D not certain. V lost 4 bases, J lost 0 bases, and 7 bases lay in between. The CDR3 spans 13 residues. From germline, CDR1 is KGHSH and CDR2 LQKENI. Here the CDR3 reads CASSQQSSYEQYF. DNA for the CDR3: TGTGCCAGCTCACAGCAAAGCTCCTACGAGCAGTACTTC.

This chain links TRBV30 with TRBJ2-1; D might be TRBD2 (5 bases). V lost 3 bases to trimming and J lost 0 bases, with 21 bases between them. CDR1 is GTSNPN and CDR2 is SVGIG in the germline V gene (reference sequence). The CDR3 contains 18 residues. The CDR3 region has the DNA TGTGCCTGGAGCGGTCTCGGACGGGAAAGGAGCTCCTACAATGAGCAGTTCTTC. It translates to CAWSGLGRERSSYNEQFF.

This chain uses TRBV9 with TRBJ2-4, with 15 bases aligning to TRBD2. Germline loops: CDR1 SGDLS, CDR2 YYNGEE. The CDR3 covers 18 residues. Germline trimming cut 3 bases from V and 0 bases from J; bases unmatched to any gene: 4. CDR3 DNA: TGTGCCAGCAGCGCCCCGGGACTAGCGGGGGGAGCCAAAAACATTCAGTACTTC. Encoded protein: CASSAPGLAGGAKNIQYF.